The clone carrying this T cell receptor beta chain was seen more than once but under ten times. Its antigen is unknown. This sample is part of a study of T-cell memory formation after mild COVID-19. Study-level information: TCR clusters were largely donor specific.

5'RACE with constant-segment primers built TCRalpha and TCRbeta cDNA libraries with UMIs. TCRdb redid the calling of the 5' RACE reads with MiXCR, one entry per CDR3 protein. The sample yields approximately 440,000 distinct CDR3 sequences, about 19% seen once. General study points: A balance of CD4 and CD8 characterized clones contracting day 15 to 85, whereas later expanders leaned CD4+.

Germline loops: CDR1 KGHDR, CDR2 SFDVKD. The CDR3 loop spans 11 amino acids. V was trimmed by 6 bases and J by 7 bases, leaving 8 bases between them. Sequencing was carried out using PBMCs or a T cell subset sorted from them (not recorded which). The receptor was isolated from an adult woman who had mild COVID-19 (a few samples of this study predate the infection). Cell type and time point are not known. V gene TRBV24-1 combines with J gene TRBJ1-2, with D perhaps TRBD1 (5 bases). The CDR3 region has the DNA TGTGCCACCAGTCAGACAGTTGGCTACACCTTC. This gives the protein CATSQTVGYTF.